The text below deals with one TCR beta chain. The data were obtained in a study of shared clonotypes between healthy human individuals. The wider study: With ages of 18 to 49, the donors were a couple of women and three men.

For unsorted PBMC, 300 ng DNA per replicate equaled tens of thousands of T cell genomes. Libraries were prepared by immunoSEQ multiplex PCR; TCRdb keeps only in-frame clonotypes and omits some of them. Of 450,000 to 600,000 clones listed, more than 65% are singletons. Sequencing input: PBMCs. The sequence came from a woman in her 40s in good health. Some clones in this sample may be carry-over from other donors' samples.

Written as DNA, the CDR3 is TGTGCCAGCAGTGTGAGCGTTTCTGAGCAGTTCTTC. Translated, it gives CASSVSVSEQFF. This chain connects TRBV2 to TRBJ2-1; D gene uncertain. CDR1 and CDR2 (germline): SNHLY, FYNNEI. Trimming removed 4 bases at V and 9 bases at J, with 10 bases between. This CDR3 contains 12 residues.